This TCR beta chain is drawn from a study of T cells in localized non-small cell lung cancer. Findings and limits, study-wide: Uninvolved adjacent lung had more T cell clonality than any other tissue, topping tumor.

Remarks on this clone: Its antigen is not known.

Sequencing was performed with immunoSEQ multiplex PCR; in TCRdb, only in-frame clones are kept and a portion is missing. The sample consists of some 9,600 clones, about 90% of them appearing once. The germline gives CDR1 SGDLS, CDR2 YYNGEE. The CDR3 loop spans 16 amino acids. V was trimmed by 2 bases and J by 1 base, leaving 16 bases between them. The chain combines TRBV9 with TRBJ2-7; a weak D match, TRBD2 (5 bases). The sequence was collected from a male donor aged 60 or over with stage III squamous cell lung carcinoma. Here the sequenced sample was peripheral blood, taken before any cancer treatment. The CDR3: CASSVLDSSISYEQYF. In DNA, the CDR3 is TGTGCCAGCAGCGTCCTGGACTCCTCGATTTCCTACGAGCAGTACTTC.